This is a list of T cell receptor beta chains from one sample in a study of cytomegalovirus exposure and HLA in healthy donors. Profiled with immunoSEQ multiplex PCR; TCRdb holds only in-frame clones, not every one. This table holds hundreds of thousands of clones, about 78% found once. The material sequenced was PBMCs. All receptors come from a male donor in good health and CMV-seronegative. CDR3s include the opening cysteine and the closing phenylalanine or tryptophan. D genes are given only for firm matches. Size is stated for part of the rows, as once, few or many counts, or as a class when the clone is expanded.

NA	TRBV6-6	TRBJ2-1	few	CASSYSRDNEQFF
NA	TRBV27	TRBJ2-1	once	CASRPTTLRNNEQFF
TRBD1	TRBV19	TRBJ1-4	NA	CASNLGQGQEKLFF
TRBD2	TRBV5-1	TRBJ2-3	once	CASSSPSGRASDTQYF
NA	TRBV5-1	TRBJ2-5	NA	CASSWPQETQYF
NA	TRBV19	TRBJ1-6	few	CASTSSSYNSPLHF
NA	TRBV28	TRBJ2-6	once	CASSLGSSGANVLTF
TRBD2	TRBV2	TRBJ2-7	NA	CASSERGRGPYEQYF
TRBD2	TRBV11-2	TRBJ2-7	NA	CASSWGGSEQYF
NA	TRBV6-6	TRBJ1-3	once	CASRGTNSGNTIYF
TRBD2	TRBV5-6	TRBJ2-1	few	CASSTGLAGSYNEQFF
NA	TRBV19	TRBJ2-6	NA	CASRNAFSGGDSKSSGANVLTF
NA	TRBV6-1	TRBJ1-2	NA	CARGGPRGGYTF
NA	TRBV4-2	TRBJ1-2	NA	CASSQDPLGAVYGYTF
TRBD1	TRBV5-1	TRBJ2-7	NA	CASRSSGTGLLSYEQYF
NA	TRBV6-6	TRBJ2-1	few	CASGPDRLDEQFF
NA	TRBV29-1	TRBJ1-1	NA	CSVSGGGVNTEAFF
NA	TRBV6-5	TRBJ2-7	NA	CASSISGPSEQYF
NA	TRBV14	TRBJ1-1	NA	CASSQPGDNRGTEAFF
TRBD2	TRBV5-1	TRBJ2-3	NA	CASSLDRLAGGVDTQYF
TRBD2	TRBV28	TRBJ2-1	NA	CASSLGLADNEQFF
TRBD2	TRBV6-1	TRBJ2-7	NA	CASSEGVAGDYEQYF
TRBD1	TRBV25-1	TRBJ2-7	once	CASGDWTGSSYEQYF
NA	TRBV4-1	TRBJ1-5	NA	CASSQQGGSEQPQHF
NA	TRBV7-2	TRBJ2-7	NA	CASSSRLGVVYEQYF
TRBD2	TRBV27	TRBJ2-2	NA	CASTPRWLAGGSAKELFF
TRBD2	TRBV7-6	TRBJ2-7	NA	CASSSTSGRAYEQYF
NA	TRBV7-2	TRBJ1-3	NA	CASSPRFLSGNTIYF
NA	TRBV15	TRBJ2-2	NA	CATSRGGGRATGELFF
TRBD1	TRBV7-2	TRBJ2-7	NA	CASSRGQGAPSYEQYF
TRBD1	TRBV7-2	TRBJ1-1	NA	CASSVRRQGLMNTEAFF
TRBD2	TRBV15	TRBJ2-1	NA	CATSREPGLRYNEQFF
NA	TRBV2	TRBJ1-2	few	CASSEARRVRYGYTF
TRBD1	TRBV7-9	TRBJ1-2	NA	CASLEKTGAVNYGYTF
NA	TRBV29-1	TRBJ2-2	NA	CSVDRGLNTGELFF
NA	TRBV27	TRBJ1-5	NA	CASSFLGARNQPQHF
TRBD1	TRBV6-5	TRBJ2-1	NA	CASSRTGSSYNEQFF
NA	TRBV30	TRBJ1-4	NA	CALTRGGPNEKLFF
NA	TRBV28	TRBJ2-1	NA	CASGGSPGYNEQFF
NA	TRBV14	TRBJ2-6	NA	CASSQDIYGLLLCSGANVLTF
NA	TRBV14	TRBJ1-1	few	CASRQGNTEAFF
TRBD2	TRBV7-8	TRBJ2-5	NA	CASSLVGPSGRGTRETQYF
TRBD2	TRBV9	TRBJ2-7	NA	CASSLGTSRSYEQYF
NA	TRBV5-6	TRBJ1-5	NA	CASSWRAGSNQPQHF
NA	TRBV5-1	TRBJ2-7	NA	CASSLPNRAGGDEQYF
NA	TRBV12-2	TRBJ1-5	NA	CASRLGVRTGAPRGDQPQHF
TRBD2	TRBV5-1	TRBJ2-7	NA	CASSSSLTSGDGFIQQYF
NA	TRBV19	TRBJ1-1	NA	CASSISRGEAFF
TRBD2	TRBV5-5	TRBJ2-1	few	CASSLSGSSYNEQFF
TRBD1	TRBV11-2	TRBJ1-1	NA	CASSPWTGGNTEAFF
TRBD1	TRBV29-1	TRBJ2-7	NA	CSGQGTAYEQYF
NA	TRBV10-2	TRBJ1-5	NA	CASSAGNQPQHF
TRBD2	TRBV5-1	TRBJ2-3	NA	CASSLRLAGRDTDTQYF